This T cell receptor beta chain was observed in a study of Ad26.COV2.S vaccination and SARS-CoV-2 variants. Treatment indicated: 15 to 20 received Ad26.COV2.S at low or high dose, single or two shots; a few received placebo; per-sample allocation not given. It was on day 63 after the first vaccine or placebo injection that samples were taken. Assay used: immunoSEQ multiplex PCR; TCRdb lists only in-frame clones, some missing. The sample has some 400,000 clones, around nine tenths seen once. This CDR3 has 14 amino acids. The germline gives CDR1 SGHTA, CDR2 FQGNSA. The trim removed 10 bases at V and 7 bases at J, leaving 11 bases unmatched.

This TCR was recovered from a person aged 18-65 years who received the Ad26.COV2.S COVID-19 vaccine or a placebo. The sample in question was peripheral blood, obtained in a trial of Ad26.COV2.S vaccine versus placebo. The chain is built from TRBV7-2 and TRBJ2-1; 9 bases are shared with TRBD2. The CDR3 spells CATRSAGGYNEQFF. The CDR3 coding sequence is TGTGCCACTAGGAGCGCGGGAGGGTATAATGAGCAGTTCTTC.